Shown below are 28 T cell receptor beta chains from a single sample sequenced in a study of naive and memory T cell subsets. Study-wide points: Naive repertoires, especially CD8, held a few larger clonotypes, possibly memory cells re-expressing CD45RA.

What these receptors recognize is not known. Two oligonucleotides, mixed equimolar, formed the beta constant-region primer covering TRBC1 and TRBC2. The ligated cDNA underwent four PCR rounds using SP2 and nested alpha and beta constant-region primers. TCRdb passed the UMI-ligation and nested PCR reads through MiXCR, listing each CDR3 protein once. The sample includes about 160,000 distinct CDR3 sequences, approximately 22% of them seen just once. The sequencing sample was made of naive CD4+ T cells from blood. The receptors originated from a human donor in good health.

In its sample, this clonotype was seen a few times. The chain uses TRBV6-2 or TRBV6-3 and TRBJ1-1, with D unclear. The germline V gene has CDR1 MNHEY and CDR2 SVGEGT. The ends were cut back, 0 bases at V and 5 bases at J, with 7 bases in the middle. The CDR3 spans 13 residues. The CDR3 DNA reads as TGTGCCAGCAGTTACTCCGACAAGACTGAAGCTTTCTTT. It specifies CASSYSDKTEAFF.

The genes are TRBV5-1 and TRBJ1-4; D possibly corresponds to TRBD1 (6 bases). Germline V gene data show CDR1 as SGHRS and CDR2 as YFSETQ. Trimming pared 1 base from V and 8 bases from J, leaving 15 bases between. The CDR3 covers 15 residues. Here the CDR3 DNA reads TGCGCCAGCAGCTTGTCAACAGGGAGGGGCGAAAAACTGTTTTTT. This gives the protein CASSLSTGRGEKLFF.

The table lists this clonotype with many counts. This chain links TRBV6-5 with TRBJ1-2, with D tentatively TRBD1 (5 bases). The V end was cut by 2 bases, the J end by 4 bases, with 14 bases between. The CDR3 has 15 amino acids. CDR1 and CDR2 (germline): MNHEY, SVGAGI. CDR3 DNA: TGTGCCAGCAGTTACAGCCCGGGACGAAGCTATGGCTACACCTTC. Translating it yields CASSYSPGRSYGYTF.

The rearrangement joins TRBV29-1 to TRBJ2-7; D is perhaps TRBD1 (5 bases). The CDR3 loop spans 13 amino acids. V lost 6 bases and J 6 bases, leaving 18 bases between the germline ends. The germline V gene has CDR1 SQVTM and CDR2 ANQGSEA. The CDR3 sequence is CSVPSTVSPEQYF. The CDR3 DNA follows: TGCAGCGTCCCCTCGACAGTAAGTCCCGAGCAGTACTTC.

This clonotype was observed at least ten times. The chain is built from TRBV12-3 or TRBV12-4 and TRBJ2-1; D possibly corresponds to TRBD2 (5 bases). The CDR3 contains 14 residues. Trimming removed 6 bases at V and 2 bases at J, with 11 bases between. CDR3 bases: TGTGCCAGCAGCAGTAAGACTACCTACAATGAGCAGTTCTTC. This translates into CASSSKTTYNEQFF.

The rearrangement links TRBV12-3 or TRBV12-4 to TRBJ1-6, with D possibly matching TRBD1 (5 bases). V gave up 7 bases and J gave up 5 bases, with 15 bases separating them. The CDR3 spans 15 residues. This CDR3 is CASTSWGDNNSPLHF. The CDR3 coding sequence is TGTGCCAGCACCTCATGGGGCGACAATAATTCACCCCTCCACTTT.

CDR3 in DNA: TGTGCCAGCAGCTTAGCGGGACAGTCCTACAATGAGCAGTTCTTC. As protein: CASSLAGQSYNEQFF. The chain is built from TRBV11-1 and TRBJ2-1; TRBD1 aligns across 7 bases. The V and J ends lost 0 bases and 1 base, in that order; junction bases with no gene match: 0. Per germline, CDR1 SGHAT and CDR2 FQDESV (reference sequence). The CDR3 covers 15 residues.

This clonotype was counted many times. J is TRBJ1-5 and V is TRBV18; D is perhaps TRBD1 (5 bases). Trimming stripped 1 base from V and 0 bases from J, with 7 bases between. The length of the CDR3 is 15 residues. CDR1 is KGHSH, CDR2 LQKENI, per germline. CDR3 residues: CASSPLTGSNQPQHF. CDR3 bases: TGTGCCAGCTCACCACTCACAGGTAGCAATCAGCCCCAGCATTTT.

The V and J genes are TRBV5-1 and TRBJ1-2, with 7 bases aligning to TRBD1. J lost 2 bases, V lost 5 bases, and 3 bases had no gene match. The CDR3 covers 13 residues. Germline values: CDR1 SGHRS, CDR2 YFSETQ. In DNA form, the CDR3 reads TGCGCCAGCAGTTCAGGGGGGAACTATGGCTACACCTTC. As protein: CASSSGGNYGYTF.

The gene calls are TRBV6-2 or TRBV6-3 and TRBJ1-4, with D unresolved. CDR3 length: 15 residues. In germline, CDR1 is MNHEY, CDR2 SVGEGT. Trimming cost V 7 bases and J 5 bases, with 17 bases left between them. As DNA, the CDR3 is TGTGCCAGCAAAGATGGTAAAGTTTCGAATGAAAAACTGTTTTTT. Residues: CASKDGKVSNEKLFF.

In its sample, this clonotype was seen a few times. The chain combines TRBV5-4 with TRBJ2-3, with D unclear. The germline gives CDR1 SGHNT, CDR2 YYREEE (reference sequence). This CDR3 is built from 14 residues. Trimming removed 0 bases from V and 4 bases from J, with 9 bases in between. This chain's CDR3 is CASSLGPKPDTQYF. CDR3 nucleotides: TGTGCCAGCAGCTTGGGGCCAAAACCAGATACGCAGTATTTT.

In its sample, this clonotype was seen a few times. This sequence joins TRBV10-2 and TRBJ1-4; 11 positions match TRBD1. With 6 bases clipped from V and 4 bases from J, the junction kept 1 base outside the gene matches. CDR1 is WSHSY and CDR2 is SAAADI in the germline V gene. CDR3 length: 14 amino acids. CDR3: CASRGQGDNEKLFF. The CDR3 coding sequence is TGCGCCAGCAGGGGACAGGGGGATAATGAAAAACTGTTTTTT.

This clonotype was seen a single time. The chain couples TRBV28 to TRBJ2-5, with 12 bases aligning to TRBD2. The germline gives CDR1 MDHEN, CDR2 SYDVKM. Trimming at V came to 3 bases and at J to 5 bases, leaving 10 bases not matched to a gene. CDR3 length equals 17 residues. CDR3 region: CASSFKGLAGGKETQYF. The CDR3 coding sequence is TGTGCCAGCAGTTTCAAGGGACTAGCGGGTGGGAAGGAGACCCAGTACTTC.

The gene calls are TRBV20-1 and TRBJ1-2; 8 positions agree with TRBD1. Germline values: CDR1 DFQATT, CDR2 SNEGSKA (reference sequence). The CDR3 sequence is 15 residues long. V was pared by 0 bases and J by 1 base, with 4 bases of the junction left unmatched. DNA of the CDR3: TGCAGTGCTAGAGATCGGGGACAGGTTAACTATGGCTACACCTTC. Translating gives CSARDRGQVNYGYTF.

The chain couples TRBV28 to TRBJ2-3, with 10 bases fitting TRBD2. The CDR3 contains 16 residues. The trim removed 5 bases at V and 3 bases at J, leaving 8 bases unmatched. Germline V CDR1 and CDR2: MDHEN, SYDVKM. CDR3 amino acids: CASSPALAGFTDTQYF. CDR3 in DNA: TGTGCCAGCAGTCCTGCACTAGCGGGATTTACAGATACGCAGTATTTT. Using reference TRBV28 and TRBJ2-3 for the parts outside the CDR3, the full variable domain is DVKVTQSSRYLVKRTGEKVFLECVQDMDHENMFWYRQDPGLGLRLIYFSYDVKMKEKGDIPEGYSVSREKKERFSLILESASTNQTSMYLCASSPALAGFTDTQYFGPGTRLTVL.

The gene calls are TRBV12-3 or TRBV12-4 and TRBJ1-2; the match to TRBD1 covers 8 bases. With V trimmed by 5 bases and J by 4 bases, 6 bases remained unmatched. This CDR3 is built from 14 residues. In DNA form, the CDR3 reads TGTGCCAGCAGTCAAGTCGGACAGGGCTATGGCTACACCTTC. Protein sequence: CASSQVGQGYGYTF.

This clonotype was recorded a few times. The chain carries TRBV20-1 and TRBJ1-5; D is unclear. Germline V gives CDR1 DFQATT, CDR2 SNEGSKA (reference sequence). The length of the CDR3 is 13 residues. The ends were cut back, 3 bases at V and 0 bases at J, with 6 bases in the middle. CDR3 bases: TGCAGTGCTAGGCAGTATAGCAATCAGCCCCAGCATTTT. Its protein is CSARQYSNQPQHF.

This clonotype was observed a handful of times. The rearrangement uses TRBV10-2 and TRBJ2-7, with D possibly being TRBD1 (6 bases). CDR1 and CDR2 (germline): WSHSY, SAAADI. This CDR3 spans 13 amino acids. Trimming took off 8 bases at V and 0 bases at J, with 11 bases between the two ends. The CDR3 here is CASGDRPSYEQYF. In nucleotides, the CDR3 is TGCGCCAGCGGAGACAGGCCCTCCTACGAGCAGTACTTC.

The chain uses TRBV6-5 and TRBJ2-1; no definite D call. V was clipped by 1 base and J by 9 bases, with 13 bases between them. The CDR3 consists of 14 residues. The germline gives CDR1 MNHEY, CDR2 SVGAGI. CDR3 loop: CASSYLEGSGEQFF. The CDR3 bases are TGTGCCAGCAGTTACTTGGAAGGGTCCGGTGAGCAGTTCTTC.

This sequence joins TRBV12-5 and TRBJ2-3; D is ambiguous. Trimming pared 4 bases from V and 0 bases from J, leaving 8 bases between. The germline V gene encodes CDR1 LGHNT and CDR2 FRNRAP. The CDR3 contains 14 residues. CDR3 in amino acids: CASGSWGSTDTQYF. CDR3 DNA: TGTGCTAGTGGTTCATGGGGTAGCACAGATACGCAGTATTTT.

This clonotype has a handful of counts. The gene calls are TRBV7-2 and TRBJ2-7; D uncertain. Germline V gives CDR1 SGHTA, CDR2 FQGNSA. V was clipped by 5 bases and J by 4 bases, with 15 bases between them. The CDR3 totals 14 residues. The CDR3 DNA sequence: TGTGCCAGCAGCCAAGACAACCACCGGTACGAGCAGTACTTC. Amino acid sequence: CASSQDNHRYEQYF. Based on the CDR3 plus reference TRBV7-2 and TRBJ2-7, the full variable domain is GAGVSQSPSNKVTEKGKDVELRCDPISGHTALYWYRQSLGQGLEFLIYFQGNSAPDKSGLPSDRFSAERTGGSVSTLTIQRTQQEDSAVYLCASSQDNHRYEQYFGPGTRLTVT.

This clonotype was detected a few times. CDR3 DNA sequence: TGTGCCAGTAGGACAGATTATAGCAATCAGCCCCAGCATTTT. This gives the protein CASRTDYSNQPQHF. The V gene is TRBV6-6, the J gene TRBJ1-5, with D possibly matching TRBD1 (6 bases). This CDR3 contains 14 residues. The germline gives CDR1 MNHNY, CDR2 SVGAGI (reference sequence). Between the trimmed V and J ends, which lost 9 bases and 0 bases, there was a span of 12 bases.

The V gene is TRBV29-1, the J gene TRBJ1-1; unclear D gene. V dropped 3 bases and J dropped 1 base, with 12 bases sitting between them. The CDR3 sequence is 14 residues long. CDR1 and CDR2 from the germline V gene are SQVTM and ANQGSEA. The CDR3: CSVDQPFGNTEAFF. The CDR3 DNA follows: TGCAGCGTTGATCAACCGTTTGGGAACACTGAAGCTTTCTTT.

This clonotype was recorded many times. CDR3 nucleotides: TGTGCCAGCAGCCAAGATATAGGGACAACTCTTAGCACAGATACGCAGTATTTT. Protein sequence: CASSQDIGTTLSTDTQYF. The chain carries TRBV4-2 and TRBJ2-3; possible D gene TRBD1, 6 bases. Germline V gene data show CDR1 as LGHNA and CDR2 as YNFKEQ. The CDR3 length is 18 residues. The V end was cut by 0 bases, the J end by 0 bases, with 16 bases between.

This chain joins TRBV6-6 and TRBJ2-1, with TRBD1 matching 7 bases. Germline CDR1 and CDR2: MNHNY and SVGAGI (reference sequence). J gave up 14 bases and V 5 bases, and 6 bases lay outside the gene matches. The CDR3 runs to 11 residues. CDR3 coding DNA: TGTGCCAGCAGTCCGAAGACAGGGAAGTTCTTC. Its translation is CASSPKTGKFF.

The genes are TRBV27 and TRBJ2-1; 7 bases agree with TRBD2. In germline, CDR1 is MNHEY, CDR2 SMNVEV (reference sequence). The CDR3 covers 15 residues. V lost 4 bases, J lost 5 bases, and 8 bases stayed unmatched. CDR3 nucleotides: TGTGCCAGCAGTTACGGCGGGAGCCTACACAATGAGCAGTTCTTC. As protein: CASSYGGSLHNEQFF.

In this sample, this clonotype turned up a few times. Here the CDR3 DNA reads TGCAGCGTTGTCTCCAGTATGAACACTGAAGCTTTCTTT. It translates to CSVVSSMNTEAFF. The chain is built from TRBV29-1 and TRBJ1-1; the D is unclear. The length of the CDR3 is 13 residues. V lost 4 bases to trimming and J lost 0 bases, with 9 bases between them. Per germline, CDR1 SQVTM and CDR2 ANQGSEA. Variable domain in full (rest from reference TRBV29-1 and TRBJ1-1): SAVISQKPSRDICQRGTSLTIQCQVDSQVTMMFWYRQQPGQSLTLIATANQGSEATYESGFVIDKFPISRPNLTFSTLTVSNMSPEDSSIYLCSVVSSMNTEAFFGQGTRLTVV.

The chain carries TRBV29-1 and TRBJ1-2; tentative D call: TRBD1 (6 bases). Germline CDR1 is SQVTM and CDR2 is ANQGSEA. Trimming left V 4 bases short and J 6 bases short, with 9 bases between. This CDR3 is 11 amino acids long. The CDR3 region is CSVVRGNGYTF. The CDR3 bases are TGCAGCGTTGTCAGGGGAAATGGCTACACCTTC.